This TCR beta chain was sequenced in a study of cytomegalovirus exposure and HLA in healthy donors. This table comes from immunoSEQ multiplex PCR, and its TCRdb copy is limited to in-frame clones, with some not included. The repertoire holds 100,000 to 150,000 clones, with approximately 87% as singletons. A remark on this clone: Other DNA sequences of this sample code for an identical CDR3.

The sequencing sample was made of PBMCs. This sequence was found in a woman aged 25-40 years in good health and CMV-seronegative.

CDR3 bases: TGTGCCAGCTCGACAGGGGGCTACAATGAGCAGTTCTTC. It encodes CASSTGGYNEQFF. This chain links TRBV18 with TRBJ2-1, with 9 bases that match TRBD1. V was clipped by 6 bases and J by 3 bases; unmatched bases: 0. CDR1 is KGHSH, CDR2 LQKENI, per germline. This CDR3 has 13 residues.